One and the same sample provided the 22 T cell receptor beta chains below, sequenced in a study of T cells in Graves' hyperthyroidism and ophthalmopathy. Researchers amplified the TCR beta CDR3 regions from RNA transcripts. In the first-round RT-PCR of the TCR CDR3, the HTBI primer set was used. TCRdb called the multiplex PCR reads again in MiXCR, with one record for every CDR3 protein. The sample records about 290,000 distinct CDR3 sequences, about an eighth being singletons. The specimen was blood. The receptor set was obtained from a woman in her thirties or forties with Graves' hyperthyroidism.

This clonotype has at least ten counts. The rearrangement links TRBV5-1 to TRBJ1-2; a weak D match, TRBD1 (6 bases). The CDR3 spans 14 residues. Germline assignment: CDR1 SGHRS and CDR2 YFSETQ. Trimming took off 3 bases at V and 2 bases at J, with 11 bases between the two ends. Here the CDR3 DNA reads TGCGCCAGCAGCTCACAGGGCACAAACTATGGCTACACCTTC. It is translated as CASSSQGTNYGYTF.

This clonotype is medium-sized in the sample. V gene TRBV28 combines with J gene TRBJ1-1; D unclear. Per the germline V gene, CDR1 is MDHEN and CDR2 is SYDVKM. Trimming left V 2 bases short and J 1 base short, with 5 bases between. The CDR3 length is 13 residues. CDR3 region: CASSLVRNTEAFF. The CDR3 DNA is TGTGCCAGCAGTTTAGTTCGGAACACTGAAGCTTTCTTT.

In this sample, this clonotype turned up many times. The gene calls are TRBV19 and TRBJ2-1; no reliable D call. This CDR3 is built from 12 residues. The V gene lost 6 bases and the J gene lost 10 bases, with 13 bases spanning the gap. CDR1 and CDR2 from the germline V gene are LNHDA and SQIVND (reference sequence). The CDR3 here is CASRKDFGEQFF. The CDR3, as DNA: TGTGCCAGTAGGAAGGATTTTGGCGAGCAGTTCTTC.

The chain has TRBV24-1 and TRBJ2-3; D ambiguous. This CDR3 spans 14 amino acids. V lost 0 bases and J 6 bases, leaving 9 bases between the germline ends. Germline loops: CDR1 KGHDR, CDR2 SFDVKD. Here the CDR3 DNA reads TGTGCCACCAGTGATTTGTCCCAAAAGGATACGCAGTATTTT. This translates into CATSDLSQKDTQYF.

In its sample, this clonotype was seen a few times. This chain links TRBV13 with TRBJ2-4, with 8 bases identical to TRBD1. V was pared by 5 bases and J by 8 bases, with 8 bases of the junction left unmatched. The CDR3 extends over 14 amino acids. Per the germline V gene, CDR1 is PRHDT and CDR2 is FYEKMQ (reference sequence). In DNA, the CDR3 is TGTGCCAGCAGCCCTAGGACAGGGTCGGACATTCAGTACTTC. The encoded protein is CASSPRTGSDIQYF.

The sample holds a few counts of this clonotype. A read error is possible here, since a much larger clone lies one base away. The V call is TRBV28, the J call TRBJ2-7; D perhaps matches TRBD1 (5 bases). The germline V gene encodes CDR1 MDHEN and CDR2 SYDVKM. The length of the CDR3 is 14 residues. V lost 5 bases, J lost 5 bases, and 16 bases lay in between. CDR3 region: CASSNRRLPDEQYF. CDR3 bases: TGTGCCAGCAGTAACAGGAGACTGCCAGACGAGCAGTACTTC.

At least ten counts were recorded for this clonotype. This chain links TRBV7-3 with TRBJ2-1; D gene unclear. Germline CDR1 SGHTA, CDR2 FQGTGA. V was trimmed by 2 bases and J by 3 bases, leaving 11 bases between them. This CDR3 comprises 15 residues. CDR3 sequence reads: CASSLSPDSYNEQFF. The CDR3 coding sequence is TGTGCCAGCAGCTTATCGCCGGATAGCTACAATGAGCAGTTCTTC.

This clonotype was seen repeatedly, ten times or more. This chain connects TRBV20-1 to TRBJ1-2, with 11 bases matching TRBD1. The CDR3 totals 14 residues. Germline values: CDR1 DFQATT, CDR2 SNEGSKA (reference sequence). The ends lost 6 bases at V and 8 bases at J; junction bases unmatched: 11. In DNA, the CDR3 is TGCAGTGCAATCTCGGGACAGGGGGGGGGAGGCTACACCTTC. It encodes CSAISGQGGGGYTF.

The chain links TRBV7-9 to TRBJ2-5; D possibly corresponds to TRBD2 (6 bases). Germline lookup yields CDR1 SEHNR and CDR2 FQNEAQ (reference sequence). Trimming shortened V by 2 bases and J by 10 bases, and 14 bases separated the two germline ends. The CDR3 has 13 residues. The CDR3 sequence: CASSLTGDWGQYF. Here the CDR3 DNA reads TGTGCCAGCAGCTTAACGGGGGATTGGGGCCAGTACTTC.

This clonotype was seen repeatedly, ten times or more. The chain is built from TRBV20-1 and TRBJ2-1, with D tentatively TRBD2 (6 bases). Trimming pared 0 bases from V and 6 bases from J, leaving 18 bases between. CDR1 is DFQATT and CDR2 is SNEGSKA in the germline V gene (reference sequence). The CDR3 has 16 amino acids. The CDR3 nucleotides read TGCAGTGCTAGAGATGAGTCCGGGAGAACCCTCAATGAGCAGTTCTTC. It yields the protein CSARDESGRTLNEQFF.

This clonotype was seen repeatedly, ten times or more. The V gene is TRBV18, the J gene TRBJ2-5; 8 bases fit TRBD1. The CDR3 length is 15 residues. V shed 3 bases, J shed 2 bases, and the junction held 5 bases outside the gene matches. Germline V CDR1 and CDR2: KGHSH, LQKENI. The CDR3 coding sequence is TGTGCCAGCTCACCGAGGGACAGGATACAAGAGACCCAGTACTTC. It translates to CASSPRDRIQETQYF. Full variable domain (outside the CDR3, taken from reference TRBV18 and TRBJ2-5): NAGVMQNPRHLVRRRGQEARLRCSPMKGHSHVYWYRQLPEEGLKFMVYLQKENIIDESGMPKERFSAEFPKEGPSILRIQQVVRGDSAAYFCASSPRDRIQETQYFGPGTRLLVL.

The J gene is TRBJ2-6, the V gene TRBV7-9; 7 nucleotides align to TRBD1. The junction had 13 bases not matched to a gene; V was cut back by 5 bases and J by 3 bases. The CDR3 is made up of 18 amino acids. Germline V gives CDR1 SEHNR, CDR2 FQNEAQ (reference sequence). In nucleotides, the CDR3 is TGTGCCAGCAGCCTAACCTATCAGACAGGGTATGGGGCCAACGTCCTGACTTTC. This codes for CASSLTYQTGYGANVLTF.

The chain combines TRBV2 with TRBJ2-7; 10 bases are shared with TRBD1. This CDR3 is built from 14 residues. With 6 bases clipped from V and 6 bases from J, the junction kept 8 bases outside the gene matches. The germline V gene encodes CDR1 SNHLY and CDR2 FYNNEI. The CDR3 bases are TGTGCCAGCAGATCGGGACAGGGGCTTTCCGAGCAGTACTTC. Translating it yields CASRSGQGLSEQYF.

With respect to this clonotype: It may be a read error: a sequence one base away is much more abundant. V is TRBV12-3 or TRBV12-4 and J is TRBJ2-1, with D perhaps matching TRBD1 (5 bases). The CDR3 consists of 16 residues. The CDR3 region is CAGSLYLTGSYNEQFF. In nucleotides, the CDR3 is TGTGCCGGCAGTTTATATCTAACAGGCTCCTACAATGAGCAGTTCTTC.

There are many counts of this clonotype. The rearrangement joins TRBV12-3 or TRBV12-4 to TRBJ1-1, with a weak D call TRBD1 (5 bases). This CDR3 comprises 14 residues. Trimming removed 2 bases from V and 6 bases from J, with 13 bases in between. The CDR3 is CASSLRGGGAEAFF. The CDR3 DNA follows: TGTGCCAGCAGTTTAAGGGGCGGCGGGGCTGAAGCTTTCTTT.

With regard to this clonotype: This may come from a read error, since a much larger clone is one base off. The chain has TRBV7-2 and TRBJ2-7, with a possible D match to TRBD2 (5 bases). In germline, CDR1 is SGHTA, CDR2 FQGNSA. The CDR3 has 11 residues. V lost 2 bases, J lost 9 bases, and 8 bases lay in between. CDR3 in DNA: TGTGCCAGCAGCTTAATTAGCGTGCAGTACTTC. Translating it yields CASSLISVQYF.

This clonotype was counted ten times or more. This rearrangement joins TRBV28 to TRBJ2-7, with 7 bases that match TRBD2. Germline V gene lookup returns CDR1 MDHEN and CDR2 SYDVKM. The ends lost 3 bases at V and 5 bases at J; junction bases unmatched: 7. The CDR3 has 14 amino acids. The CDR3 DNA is TGTGCCAGCAGTTTCCCGGCGGGAGCCCACGAGCAGTACTTC. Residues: CASSFPAGAHEQYF.

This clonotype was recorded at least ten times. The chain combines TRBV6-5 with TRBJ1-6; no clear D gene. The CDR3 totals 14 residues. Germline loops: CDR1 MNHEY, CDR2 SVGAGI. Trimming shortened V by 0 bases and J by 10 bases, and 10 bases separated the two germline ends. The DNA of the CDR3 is TGTGCCAGCAGTTACTCGTCAGTGGGATCACCCCTCCACTTT. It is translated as CASSYSSVGSPLHF.

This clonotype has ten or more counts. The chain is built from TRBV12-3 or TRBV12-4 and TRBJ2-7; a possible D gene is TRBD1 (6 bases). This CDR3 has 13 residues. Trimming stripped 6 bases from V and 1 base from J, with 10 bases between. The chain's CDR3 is CASRRGNSYEQYF. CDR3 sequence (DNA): TGTGCCAGCAGGAGGGGGAATTCCTACGAGCAGTACTTC.

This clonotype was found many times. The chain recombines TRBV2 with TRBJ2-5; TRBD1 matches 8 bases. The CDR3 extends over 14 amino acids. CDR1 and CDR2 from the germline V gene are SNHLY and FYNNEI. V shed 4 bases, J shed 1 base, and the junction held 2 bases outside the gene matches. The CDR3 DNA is TGTGCCAGCAGTGCCACAGGGGGCCAAGAGACCCAGTACTTC. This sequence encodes CASSATGGQETQYF. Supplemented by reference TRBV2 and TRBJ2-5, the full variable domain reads EPEVTQTPSHQVTQMGQEVILRCVPISNHLYFYWYRQILGQKVEFLVSFYNNEISEKSEIFDDQFSVERPDGSNFTLKIRSTKLEDSAMYFCASSATGGQETQYFGPGTRLLVL.

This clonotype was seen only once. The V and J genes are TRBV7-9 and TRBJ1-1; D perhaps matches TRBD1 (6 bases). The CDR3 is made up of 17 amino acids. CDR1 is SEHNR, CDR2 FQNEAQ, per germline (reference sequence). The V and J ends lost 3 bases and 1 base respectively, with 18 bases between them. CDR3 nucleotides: TGTGCCAGCAGCTTGTTCTCTGCCGGGACATCGAACACTGAAGCTTTCTTT. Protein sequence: CASSLFSAGTSNTEAFF.

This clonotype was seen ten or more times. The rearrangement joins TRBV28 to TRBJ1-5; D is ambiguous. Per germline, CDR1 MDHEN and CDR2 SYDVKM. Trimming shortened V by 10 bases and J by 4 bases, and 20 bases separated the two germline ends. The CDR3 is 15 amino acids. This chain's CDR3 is CATKKYSEFNQPQHF. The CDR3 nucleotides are TGTGCCACTAAAAAATACTCAGAATTTAATCAGCCCCAGCATTTT.